The entry that follows covers one TCR beta chain sequence. Its antigen is currently unknown. Patients picked for sequencing had shown CD8+CD57+ cell expansion detected by flow cytometry. Patients were untreated when blood was sampled. The TCR beta profiling, which covered VDJ combination and CDR3 sequence, was carried out using genomic DNA as the template. TCRdb independently ran MiXCR on the reads; one entry per CDR3 protein. This sample has 250,000 to 350,000 distinct CDR3 sequences, with under 65% found just once. The data were obtained in a study of CD8+CD57+ T cells in acquired aplastic anemia. In germline, CDR1 is SGHVT, CDR2 SQSDAQ. V dropped 6 bases and J dropped 2; count of bases not matched to a gene: 1. The CDR3 is 12 amino acids. Findings and caveats of the study: No significant patient-versus-control difference appeared in CD8+ Simpson's diversity. Patients and controls shared roughly 28 CD8+ CDR3 sequences, which appeared highly expressed in patients and within their immunodominant clones.

The specimen sequenced was sorted CD4+, CD8+, or CD8+CD57+ T cells (not recorded which) from PBMCs. The clonotype originates from a human donor with aplastic anemia. This chain uses TRBV7-4 with TRBJ2-7; 7 bases agree with TRBD1. The CDR3 DNA follows: TGTGCCAGCAGACAGGGGACCTACGAGCAGTACTTC. Its protein product is CASRQGTYEQYF.